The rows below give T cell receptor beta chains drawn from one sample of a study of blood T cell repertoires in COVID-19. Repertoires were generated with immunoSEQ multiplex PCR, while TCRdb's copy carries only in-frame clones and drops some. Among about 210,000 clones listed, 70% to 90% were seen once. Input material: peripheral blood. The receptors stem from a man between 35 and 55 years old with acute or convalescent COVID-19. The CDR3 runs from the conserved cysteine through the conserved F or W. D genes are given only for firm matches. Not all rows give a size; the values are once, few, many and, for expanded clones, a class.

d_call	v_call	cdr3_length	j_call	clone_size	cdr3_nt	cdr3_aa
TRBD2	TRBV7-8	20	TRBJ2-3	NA	TGTGCCAGCAGCCCCCGCCGTGATGGGCGCCCTAGCGGGTCCACAGATACGCAGTATTTT	CASSPRRDGRPSGSTDTQYF
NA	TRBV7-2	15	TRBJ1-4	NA	TGTGCCAGCAGCCCAACAGGGTTGGAGAATGAAAAACTGTTTTTT	CASSPTGLENEKLFF
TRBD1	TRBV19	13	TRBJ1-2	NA	TGTGCCAGTAGGGGTCAGGGGGACTATGGCTACACCTTC	CASRGQGDYGYTF
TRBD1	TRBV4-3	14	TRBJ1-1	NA	TGCGCCAGCAGCCGAGACAGGGGGCGAACTGAAGCTTTCTTT	CASSRDRGRTEAFF
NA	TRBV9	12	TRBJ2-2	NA	TGTGCCAGCAGCGCGGTTACCGGGGAGCTGTTTTTT	CASSAVTGELFF
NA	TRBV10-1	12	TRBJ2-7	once	TGCGCCAGCAGTGAGGGCGGATACGAGCAGTACTTC	CASSEGGYEQYF
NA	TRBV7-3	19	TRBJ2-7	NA	TGTGCCAGCAGCTTAAGGGCCCCCACCCCCGGGGTGGGCTCCTACGAGCAGTACTTC	CASSLRAPTPGVGSYEQYF
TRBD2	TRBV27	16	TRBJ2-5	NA	TGTGCCAGCAGTCCGCGGGACTACCGGGGTAAAGAGACCCAGTACTTC	CASSPRDYRGKETQYF
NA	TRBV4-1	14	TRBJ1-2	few	TGCGCCAGCAGCCAGGAGAGTAGGTACTATGGCTACACCTTC	CASSQESRYYGYTF
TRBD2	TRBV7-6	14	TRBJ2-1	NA	TGTGCCAGCAGCCCCCCGGGACTAAGGAATGAGCAGTTCTTC	CASSPPGLRNEQFF
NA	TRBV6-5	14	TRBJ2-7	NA	TGTGCCAGCAGTTACGAGGCCAGTACCTACGAGCAGTACTTC	CASSYEASTYEQYF
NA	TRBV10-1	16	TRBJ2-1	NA	TGCGCCAGCAGTGAAGTCGGGGGGCCGGGGGGCAATGAGCAGTTCTTC	CASSEVGGPGGNEQFF
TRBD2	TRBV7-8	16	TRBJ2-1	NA	TGTGCCAGCAGCATAAGCGGGAGATACTCCTACAATGAGCAGTTCTTC	CASSISGRYSYNEQFF
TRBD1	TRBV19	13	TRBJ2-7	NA	TGTGCCTCTCAAGGGGGCCCTTCCTACGAGCAGTACTTC	CASQGGPSYEQYF
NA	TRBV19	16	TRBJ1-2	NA	TGTGCCAGTAGTACCCCTCCGGGACATACTAACTATGGCTACACCTTC	CASSTPPGHTNYGYTF
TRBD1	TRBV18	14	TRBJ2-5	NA	TGTGCCAGCTCACCCAGGGACAGGGGAGAGACCCAGTACTTC	CASSPRDRGETQYF
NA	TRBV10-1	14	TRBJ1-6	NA	TGCGCCAGCAGTGAGAGCGGGGGCGTTTCACCCCTCCACTTT	CASSESGGVSPLHF
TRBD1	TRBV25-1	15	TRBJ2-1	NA	TGTGCCAGCAGCCCCCGGGACAGGGGGTACAATGAGCAGTTCTTC	CASSPRDRGYNEQFF
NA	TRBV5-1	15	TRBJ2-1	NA	TGCGCCAGCAGCTTGGCAGATTCGATCTACAATGAGCAGTTCTTC	CASSLADSIYNEQFF
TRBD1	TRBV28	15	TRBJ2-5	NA	TGTGCCAGCAGTTCTCCCCGGACAGGTGGGGAGACCCAGTACTTC	CASSSPRTGGETQYF
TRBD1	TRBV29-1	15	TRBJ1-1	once	TGCAGCGTTGAAGGAGTTAGACAGGGCCGCGTGAATGCTTTCTTT	CSVEGVRQGRVNAFF
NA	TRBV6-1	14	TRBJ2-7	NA	TGTGCCAGCAGTGAAGCGCAGGGTGGGTACGAGCAGTACTTC	CASSEAQGGYEQYF
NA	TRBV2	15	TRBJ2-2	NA	TGTGCCAGCAGTGGTCGGGAGCCGAACACCGGGGAGCTGTTTTTT	CASSGREPNTGELFF
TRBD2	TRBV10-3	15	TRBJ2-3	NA	TGTGCCATCAGTGTTGGACTAGCGGGAACAGATACGCAGTATTTT	CAISVGLAGTDTQYF
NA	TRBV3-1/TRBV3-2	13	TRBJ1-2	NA	TGTGCCAGCTCCACGACAGAGAACTATGGCTACACCTTC	CASSTTENYGYTF
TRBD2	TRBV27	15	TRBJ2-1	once	TGTGCCAGCAGTTCTAGCGGGAGTCAAGGCAATGAGCAGTTCTTC	CASSSSGSQGNEQFF
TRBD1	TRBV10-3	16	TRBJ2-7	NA	TGTGCCATCAGTGAGTCCGCAGGGGGCGGATTCTACGAGCAGTACTTC	CAISESAGGGFYEQYF
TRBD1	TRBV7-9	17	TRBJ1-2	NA	TGTGCCAGCAGCTTAGTTGGGACAGAGAATCGCGGATATGGCTACACCTTC	CASSLVGTENRGYGYTF
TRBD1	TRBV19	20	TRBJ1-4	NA	TGTGCCAGTACCTCCAATCCATTCGTAATACAGGGGCCAACTAATGAAAAACTGTTTTTT	CASTSNPFVIQGPTNEKLFF
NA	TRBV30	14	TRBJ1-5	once	TGTGCCTGGAGTGTTAGTAGGGGGAATCAGCCCCAGCATTTT	CAWSVSRGNQPQHF
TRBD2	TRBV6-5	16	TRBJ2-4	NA	TGTGCCAGCAGTTCGCTAGCGGGGGTAGCCAAAAACATTCAGTACTTC	CASSSLAGVAKNIQYF
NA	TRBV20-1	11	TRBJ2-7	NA	TGCAGTGCTAGTCGGGGTAACGAGCAGTACTTC	CSASRGNEQYF
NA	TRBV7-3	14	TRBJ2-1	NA	TGTGCCAGCAGGGGCCCCCTCTCCTACAATGAGCAGTTCTTC	CASRGPLSYNEQFF
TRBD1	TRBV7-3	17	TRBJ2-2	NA	TGTGCCAGCAGCTTAACGGGACAGGGGGCAAGGACCGGGGAGCTGTTTTTT	CASSLTGQGARTGELFF
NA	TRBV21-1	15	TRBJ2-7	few	TGTGCCAGCAGCGCCCGGACAGGAGCAACCTACGAGCAGTACTTC	CASSARTGATYEQYF
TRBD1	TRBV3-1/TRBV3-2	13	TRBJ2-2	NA	TGTGCCCCACAGGGGCGAACCACCGGGGAGCTGTTTTTT	CAPQGRTTGELFF
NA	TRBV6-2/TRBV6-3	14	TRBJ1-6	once	TGTGCCAGCAGTAAAAACAGGGATAATTCACCCCTCCACTTT	CASSKNRDNSPLHF
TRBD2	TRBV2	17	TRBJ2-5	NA	TGTGCCAGCAGTGAAGCGCTCGGGGCTAGCGGGGAAGAGACCCAGTACTTC	CASSEALGASGEETQYF
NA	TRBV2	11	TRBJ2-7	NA	TGTGCCAGCAGCCCTCGCAGCGAGCAGTACTTC	CASSPRSEQYF
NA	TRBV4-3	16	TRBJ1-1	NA	TGCGCCAGCAGTCGAATCGGGACACCTCCAATGGCTGAAGCTTTCTTT	CASSRIGTPPMAEAFF
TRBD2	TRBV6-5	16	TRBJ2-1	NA	TGTGCCAGCAGTTGGCCATCTAGCGGGGGGGCTGGTGAGCAGTTCTTC	CASSWPSSGGAGEQFF
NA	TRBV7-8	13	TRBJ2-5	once	TGTGCCAGCAGCTTAGGTACAGAAGAGACCCAGTACTTC	CASSLGTEETQYF
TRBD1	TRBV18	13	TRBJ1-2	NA	TGTGCCAGCTCACCCCGGACAGGGTCAGGCTACACCTTC	CASSPRTGSGYTF